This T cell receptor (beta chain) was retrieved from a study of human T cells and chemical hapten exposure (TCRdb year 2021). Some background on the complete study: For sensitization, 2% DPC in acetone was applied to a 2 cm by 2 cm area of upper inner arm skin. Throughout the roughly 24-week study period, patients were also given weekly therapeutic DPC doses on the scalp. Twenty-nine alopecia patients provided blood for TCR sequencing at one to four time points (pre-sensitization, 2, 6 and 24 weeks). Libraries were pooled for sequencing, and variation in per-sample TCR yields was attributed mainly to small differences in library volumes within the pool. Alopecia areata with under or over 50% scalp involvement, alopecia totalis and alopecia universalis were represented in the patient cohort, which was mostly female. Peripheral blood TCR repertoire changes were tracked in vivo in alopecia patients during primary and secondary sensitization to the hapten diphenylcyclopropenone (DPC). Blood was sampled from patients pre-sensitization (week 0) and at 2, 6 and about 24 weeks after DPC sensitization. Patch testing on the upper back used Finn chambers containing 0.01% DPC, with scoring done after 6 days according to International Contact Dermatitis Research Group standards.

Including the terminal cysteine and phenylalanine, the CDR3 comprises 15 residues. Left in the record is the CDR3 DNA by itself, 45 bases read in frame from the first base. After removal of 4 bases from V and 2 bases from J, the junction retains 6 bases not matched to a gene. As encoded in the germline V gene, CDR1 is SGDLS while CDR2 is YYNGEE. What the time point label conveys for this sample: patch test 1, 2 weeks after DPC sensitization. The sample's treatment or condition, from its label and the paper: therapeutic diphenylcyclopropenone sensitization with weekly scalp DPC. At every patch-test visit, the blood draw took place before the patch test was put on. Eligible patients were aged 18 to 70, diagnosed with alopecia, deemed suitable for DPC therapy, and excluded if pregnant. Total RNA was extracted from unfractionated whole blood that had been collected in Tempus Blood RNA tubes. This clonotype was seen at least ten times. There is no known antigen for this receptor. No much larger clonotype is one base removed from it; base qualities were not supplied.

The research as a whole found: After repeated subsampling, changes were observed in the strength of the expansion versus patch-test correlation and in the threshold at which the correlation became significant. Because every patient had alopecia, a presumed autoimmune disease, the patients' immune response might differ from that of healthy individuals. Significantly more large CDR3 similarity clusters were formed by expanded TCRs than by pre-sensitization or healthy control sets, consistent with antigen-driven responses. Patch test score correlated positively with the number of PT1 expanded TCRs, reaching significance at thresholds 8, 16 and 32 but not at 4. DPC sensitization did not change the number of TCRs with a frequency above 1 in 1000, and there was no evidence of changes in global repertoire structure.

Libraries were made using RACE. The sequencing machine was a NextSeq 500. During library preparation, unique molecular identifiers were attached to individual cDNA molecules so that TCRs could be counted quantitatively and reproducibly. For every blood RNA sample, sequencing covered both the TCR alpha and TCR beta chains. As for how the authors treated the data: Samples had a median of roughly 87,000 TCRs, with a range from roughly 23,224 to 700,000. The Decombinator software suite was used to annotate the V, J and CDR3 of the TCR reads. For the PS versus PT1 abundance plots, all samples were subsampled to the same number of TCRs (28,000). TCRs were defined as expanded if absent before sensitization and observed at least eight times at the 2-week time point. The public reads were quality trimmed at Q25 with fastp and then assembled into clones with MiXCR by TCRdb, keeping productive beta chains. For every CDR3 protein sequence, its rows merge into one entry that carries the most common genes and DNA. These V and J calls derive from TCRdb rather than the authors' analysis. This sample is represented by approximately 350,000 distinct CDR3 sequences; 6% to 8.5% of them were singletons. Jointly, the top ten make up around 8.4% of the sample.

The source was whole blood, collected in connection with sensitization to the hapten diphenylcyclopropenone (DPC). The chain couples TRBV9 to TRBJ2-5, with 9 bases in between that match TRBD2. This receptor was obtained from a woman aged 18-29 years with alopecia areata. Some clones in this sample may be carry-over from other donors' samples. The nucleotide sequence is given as TGTGCCAGCAGCTTCCAGACTAGCGGACAAGAGACCCAGTACTTC. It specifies CASSFQTSGQETQYF.